This T cell receptor beta chain was profiled in a study of CXCR3-negative and CXCR3-positive naive CD8 T cells. Points from the study as a whole: High diversity, comparable across both naive subsets, contrasted with much lower diversity in memory CD8+ cells.

In preparing the TRB cDNA libraries, 5' RACE with UMI labels was used. TCRdb reprocessed the 5' RACE reads and keeps a single row for each CDR3 protein, giving no DNA. The clone table shows about 56,000 distinct CDR3 sequences, with the ten largest holding around a fifth. As for this clonotype: The antigen is not known.

The receptor comes from a human donor in good health. Some clones in this sample may be carry-over from other donors' samples. Sequenced: memory CD8+ T cells from blood.

The CDR3 is CASSLYRGRTDTQYF. The genes are TRBV28 and TRBJ2-3; the TCRdb call, TRBD1, lacks DNA for checking. CDR3 length: 15 amino acids. Germline V gene sequence: CDR1 MDHEN, CDR2 SYDVKM.